The entry below describes one T cell receptor (beta chain). The antigen is undetermined. The sample originates from a study of cytomegalovirus exposure and HLA in healthy donors. Notes on the study in general: Analyses of presence/absence relied on an assumption of roughly uniform sequencing depth across donors. Researchers reported in a later analysis that common viral pathogens appeared linked to several top clusters. The study designated over 150 TCR beta chains cytomegalovirus-associated. Immune exposure was documented only through CMV serostatus.

The study ran its PCR with 60 Vbeta and 13 Jbeta primers. Sequencing was performed with immunoSEQ multiplex PCR; in TCRdb, only in-frame clones are kept and a portion is missing. This table has about 160,000 clones, roughly three quarters appearing once. The J segment lost 4 bases and the V segment lost 0 bases, leaving 1 base of the junction unmatched. In germline, CDR1 is SGHKS, CDR2 YYEKEE (reference sequence). CDR3 length equals 14 residues. The chain is built from TRBV5-5 and TRBJ1-2; 9 nucleotides agree with TRBD1. Sequenced: PBMCs. The receptor was isolated from a male donor in good health and CMV-seropositive. CDR3 coding DNA: TGTGCCAGCAGCTTGGGACAGGGGGGCTATGGCTACACCTTC. The encoded protein is CASSLGQGGYGYTF.